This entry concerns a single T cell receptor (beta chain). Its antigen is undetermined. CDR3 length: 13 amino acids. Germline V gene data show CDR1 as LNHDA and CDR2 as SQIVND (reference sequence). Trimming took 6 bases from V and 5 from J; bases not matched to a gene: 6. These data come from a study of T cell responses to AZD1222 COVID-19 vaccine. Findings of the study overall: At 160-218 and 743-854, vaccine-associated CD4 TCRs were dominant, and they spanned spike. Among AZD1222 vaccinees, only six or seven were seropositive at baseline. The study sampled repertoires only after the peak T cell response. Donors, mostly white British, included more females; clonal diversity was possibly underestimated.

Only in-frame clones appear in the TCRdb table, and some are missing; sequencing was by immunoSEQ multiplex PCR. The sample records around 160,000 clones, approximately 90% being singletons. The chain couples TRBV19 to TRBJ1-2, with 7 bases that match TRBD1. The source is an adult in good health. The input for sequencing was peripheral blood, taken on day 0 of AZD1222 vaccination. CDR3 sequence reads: CASSPTGTYGYTF. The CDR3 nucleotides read TGTGCCAGTAGCCCGACAGGGACATATGGCTACACCTTC.